A single sample is the source of the 5 T cell receptor beta chains below, sequenced in a study of Graves' ophthalmopathy and Graves' hyperthyroidism. RNA transcripts were the source from which TCR beta CDR3 regions were amplified. Second-round multiplex PCR came after a first-round RT-PCR that employed HTBI primers. TCRdb reprocessed the multiplex PCR reads with MiXCR, giving one entry per CDR3 protein. Counted here are some 250,000 distinct CDR3 sequences, less than 55% occurring once; the ten biggest clones make up about half. Sequenced: peripheral blood. The receptor set was obtained from an adult man with Graves' ophthalmopathy.

As for this clonotype: A much larger clone is a single base away; this may be a read error. V and J are TRBV9 and TRBJ1-2; 12 nucleotides match TRBD1. Germline lookup yields CDR1 SGDLS and CDR2 YYNGEE. This CDR3 spans 15 amino acids. CDR3 loop: CASSEGQGAGYGHTF. CDR3 in DNA: TGTGCCAGCAGCGAGGGACAGGGGGCAGGATATGGCCACACCTTC.

This clonotype showed up many times. The chain employs TRBV2 and TRBJ1-5, with TRBD1 matching 9 bases. V lost 8 bases and J lost 0; bases outside the gene matches: 2. Per the germline V gene, CDR1 is SNHLY and CDR2 is FYNNEI. The CDR3 is made up of 14 amino acids. The CDR3 loop is CASGQGNSNQPQHF. CDR3 bases: TGTGCCAGCGGACAGGGGAATAGCAATCAGCCCCAGCATTTT.

The DNA for the CDR3 is TGTGCCAGCAGATGGACAGGGGGCTCATCTGGCTACACCTTC. Amino acid sequence: CASRWTGGSSGYTF. The chain links TRBV5-8 to TRBJ1-2; TRBD1 aligns across 11 bases. The length of the CDR3 is 14 residues. Germline CDR1 SGHTS, CDR2 YDEGEE. The J segment lost 7 bases and the V segment lost 5 bases, leaving 7 bases of the junction unmatched.

This clonotype was seen a few times. The rearrangement links TRBV10-3 to TRBJ1-3, with a weak D call TRBD1 (5 bases). The CDR3 is 16 amino acids. Germline V gene data show CDR1 as ENHRY and CDR2 as SYGVKD. The V end lost 8 bases, the J end lost 2 bases, and 19 bases lay between the germline ends. This chain's CDR3 is CAIGLGTRPTGNTIYF. The CDR3 nucleotides read TGTGCCATCGGACTAGGGACCCGCCCGACTGGAAACACCATATATTTT.

The J gene is TRBJ2-7, the V gene TRBV9; 8 nucleotides match TRBD2. CDR1 is SGDLS, CDR2 YYNGEE, per germline. This CDR3 has 15 residues. The J segment lost 0 bases and the V segment lost 0 bases, leaving 2 bases of the junction unmatched. CDR3 nucleotides: TGTGCCAGCAGCGTAGAAGCGGGAGCCTCCTACGAGCAGTACTTC. It codes for CASSVEAGASYEQYF.